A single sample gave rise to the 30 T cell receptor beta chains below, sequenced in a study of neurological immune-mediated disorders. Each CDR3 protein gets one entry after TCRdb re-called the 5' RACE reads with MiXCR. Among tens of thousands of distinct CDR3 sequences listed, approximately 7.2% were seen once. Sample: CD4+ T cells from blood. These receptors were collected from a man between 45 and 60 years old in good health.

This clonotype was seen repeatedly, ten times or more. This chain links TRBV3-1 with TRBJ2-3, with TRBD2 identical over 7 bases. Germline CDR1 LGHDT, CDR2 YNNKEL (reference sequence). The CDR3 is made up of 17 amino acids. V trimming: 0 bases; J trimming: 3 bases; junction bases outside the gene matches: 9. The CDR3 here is CASSQDPGGRKTDTQYF. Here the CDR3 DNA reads TGTGCCAGCAGCCAAGATCCTGGCGGGAGAAAAACAGATACGCAGTATTTT.

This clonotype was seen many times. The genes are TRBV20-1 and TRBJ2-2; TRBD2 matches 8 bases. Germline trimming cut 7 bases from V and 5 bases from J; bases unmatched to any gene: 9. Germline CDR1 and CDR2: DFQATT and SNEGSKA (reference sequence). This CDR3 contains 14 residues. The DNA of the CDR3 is TGCAGTGGGCTGAGCGGGAGCGGAACCGGGGAGCTGTTTTTT. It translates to CSGLSGSGTGELFF.

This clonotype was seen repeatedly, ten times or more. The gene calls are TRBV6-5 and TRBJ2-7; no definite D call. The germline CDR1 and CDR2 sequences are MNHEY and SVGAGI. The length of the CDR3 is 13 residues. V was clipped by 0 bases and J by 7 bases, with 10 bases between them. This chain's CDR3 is CASSYSGIREQYF. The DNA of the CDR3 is TGTGCCAGCAGTTACTCGGGCATCCGGGAGCAGTACTTC.

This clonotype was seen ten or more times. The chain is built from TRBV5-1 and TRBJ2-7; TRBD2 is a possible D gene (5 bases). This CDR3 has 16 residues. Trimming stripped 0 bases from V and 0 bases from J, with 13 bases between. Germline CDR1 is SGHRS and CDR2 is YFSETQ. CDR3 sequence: CASSLARGSGSYEQYF. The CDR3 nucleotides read TGCGCCAGCAGCTTGGCTCGAGGGTCAGGCTCCTACGAGCAGTACTTC.

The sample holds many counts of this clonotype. The CDR3 coding sequence is TGTGCCAGCAGCCAAGATCCTAATAACTATGGCTACACCTTC. Residues: CASSQDPNNYGYTF. This chain joins TRBV7-3 and TRBJ1-2; D is undetermined. V was shortened by 5 bases and J by 1 base, with 11 bases between the two germline ends. Germline CDR1 is SGHTA and CDR2 is FQGTGA. The CDR3 is made up of 14 amino acids.

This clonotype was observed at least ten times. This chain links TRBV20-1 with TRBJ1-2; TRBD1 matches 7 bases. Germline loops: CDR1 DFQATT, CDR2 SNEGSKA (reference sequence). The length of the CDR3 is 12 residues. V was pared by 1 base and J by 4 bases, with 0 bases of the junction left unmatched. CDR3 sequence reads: CSARGQGYGYTF. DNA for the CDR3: TGCAGTGCTAGAGGACAGGGCTATGGCTACACCTTC.

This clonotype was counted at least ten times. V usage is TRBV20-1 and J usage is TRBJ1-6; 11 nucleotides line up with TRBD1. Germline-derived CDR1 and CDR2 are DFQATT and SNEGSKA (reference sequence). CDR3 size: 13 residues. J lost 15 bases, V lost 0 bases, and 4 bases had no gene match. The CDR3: CSARDMDRGHLHF. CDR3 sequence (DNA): TGCAGTGCTAGAGACATGGACAGGGGGCACCTCCACTTT.

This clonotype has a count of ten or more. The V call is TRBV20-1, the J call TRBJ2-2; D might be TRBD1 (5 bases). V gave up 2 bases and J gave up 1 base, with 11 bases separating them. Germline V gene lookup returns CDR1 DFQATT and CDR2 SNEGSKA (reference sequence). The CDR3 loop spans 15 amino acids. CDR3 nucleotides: TGCAGTGCTAGACAATTGCAGGGGAACACCGGGGAGCTGTTTTTT. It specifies CSARQLQGNTGELFF.

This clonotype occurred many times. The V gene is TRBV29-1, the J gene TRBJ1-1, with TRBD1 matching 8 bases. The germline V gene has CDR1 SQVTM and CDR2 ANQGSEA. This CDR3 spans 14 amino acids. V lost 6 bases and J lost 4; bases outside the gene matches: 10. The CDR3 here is CSVPPRTGSTEAFF. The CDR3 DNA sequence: TGCAGCGTGCCCCCCCGGACAGGGAGCACTGAAGCTTTCTTT. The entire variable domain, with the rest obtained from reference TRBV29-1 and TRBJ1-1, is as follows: SAVISQKPSRDICQRGTSLTIQCQVDSQVTMMFWYRQQPGQSLTLIATANQGSEATYESGFVIDKFPISRPNLTFSTLTVSNMSPEDSSIYLCSVPPRTGSTEAFFGQGTRLTVV.

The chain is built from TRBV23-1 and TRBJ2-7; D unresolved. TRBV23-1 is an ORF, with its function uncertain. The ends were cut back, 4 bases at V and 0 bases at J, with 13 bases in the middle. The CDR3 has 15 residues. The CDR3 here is CASSPRAPPSYEQYF. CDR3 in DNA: TGCGCCAGCAGTCCACGGGCCCCGCCCTCCTACGAGCAGTACTTC.

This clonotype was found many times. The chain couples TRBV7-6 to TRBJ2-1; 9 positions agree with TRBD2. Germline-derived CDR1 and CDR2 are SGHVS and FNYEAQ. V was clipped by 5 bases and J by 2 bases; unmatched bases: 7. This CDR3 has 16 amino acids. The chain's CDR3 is CASSPRAGGTYNEQFF. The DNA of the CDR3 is TGTGCCAGCAGCCCAAGGGCGGGAGGGACCTACAATGAGCAGTTCTTC. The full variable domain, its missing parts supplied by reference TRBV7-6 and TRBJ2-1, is GAGVSQSPRYKVTKRGQDVALRCDPISGHVSLYWYRQALGQGPEFLTYFNYEAQQDKSGLPNDRFSAERPEGSISTLTIQRTEQRDSAMYRCASSPRAGGTYNEQFFGPGTRLTVL.

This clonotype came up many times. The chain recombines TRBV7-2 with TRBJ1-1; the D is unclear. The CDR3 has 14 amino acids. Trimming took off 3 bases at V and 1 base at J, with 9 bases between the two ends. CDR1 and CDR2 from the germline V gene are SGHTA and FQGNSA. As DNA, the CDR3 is TGTGCCAGCAGCTTCTATAGGGAGAACACTGAAGCTTTCTTT. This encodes CASSFYRENTEAFF.

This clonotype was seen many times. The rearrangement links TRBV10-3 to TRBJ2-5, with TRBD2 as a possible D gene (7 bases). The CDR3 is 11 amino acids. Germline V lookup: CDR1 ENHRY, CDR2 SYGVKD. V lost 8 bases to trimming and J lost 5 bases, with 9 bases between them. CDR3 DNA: TGTGCCATCGGGAGGGGGGAGACCCAGTACTTC. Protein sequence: CAIGRGETQYF.

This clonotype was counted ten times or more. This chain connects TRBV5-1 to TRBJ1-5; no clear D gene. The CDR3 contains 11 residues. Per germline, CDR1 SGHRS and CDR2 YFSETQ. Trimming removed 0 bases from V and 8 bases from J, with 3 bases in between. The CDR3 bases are TGCGCCAGCAGCTTGGCGGAGCCCCAGCATTTT. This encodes CASSLAEPQHF.

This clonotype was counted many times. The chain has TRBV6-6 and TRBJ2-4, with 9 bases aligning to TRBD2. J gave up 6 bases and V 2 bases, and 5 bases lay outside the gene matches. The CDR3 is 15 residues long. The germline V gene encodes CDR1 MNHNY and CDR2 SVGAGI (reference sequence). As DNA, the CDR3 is TGTGCCAGCAGTTACCGGGCTAGCGGGGTAAACATTCAGTACTTC. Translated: CASSYRASGVNIQYF.

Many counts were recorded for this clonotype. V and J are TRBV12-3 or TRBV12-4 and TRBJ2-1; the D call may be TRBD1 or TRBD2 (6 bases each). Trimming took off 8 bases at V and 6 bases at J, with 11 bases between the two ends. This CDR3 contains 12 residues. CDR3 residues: CASQGGGNEQFF. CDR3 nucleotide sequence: TGTGCCAGCCAAGGGGGAGGCAATGAGCAGTTCTTC.

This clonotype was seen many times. CDR3 in amino acids: CSVGRSGRIRTDTQYF. CDR3 bases: TGCAGCGTTGGAAGGAGCGGGAGGATTCGGACAGATACGCAGTATTTT. The chain joins TRBV29-1 to TRBJ2-3, with 9 nucleotides matching TRBD2. Germline lookup yields CDR1 SQVTM and CDR2 ANQGSEA. The CDR3 contains 16 residues. V gave up 4 bases and J gave up 3 bases; unmatched junction bases: 11.

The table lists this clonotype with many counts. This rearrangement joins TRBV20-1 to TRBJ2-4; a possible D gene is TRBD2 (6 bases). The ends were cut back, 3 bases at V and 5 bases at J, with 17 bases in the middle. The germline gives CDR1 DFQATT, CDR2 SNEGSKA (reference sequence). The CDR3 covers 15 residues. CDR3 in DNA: TGCAGTGCTAGTTACCCGGCGCGGGAAGAAAACATTCAGTACTTC. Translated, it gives CSASYPAREENIQYF.

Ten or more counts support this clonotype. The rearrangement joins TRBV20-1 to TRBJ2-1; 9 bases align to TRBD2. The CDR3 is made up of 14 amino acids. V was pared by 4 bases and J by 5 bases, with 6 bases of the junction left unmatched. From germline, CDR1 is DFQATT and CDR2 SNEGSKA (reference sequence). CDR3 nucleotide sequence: TGCAGTGCTACCTTAGCGGGAGCCCACAATGAGCAGTTCTTC. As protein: CSATLAGAHNEQFF.

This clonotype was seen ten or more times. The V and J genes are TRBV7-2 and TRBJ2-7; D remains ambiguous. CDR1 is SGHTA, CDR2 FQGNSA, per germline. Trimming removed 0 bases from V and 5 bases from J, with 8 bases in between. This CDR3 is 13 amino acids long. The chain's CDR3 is CASSLAQSHEQYF. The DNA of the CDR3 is TGTGCCAGCAGCTTAGCGCAATCCCACGAGCAGTACTTC.

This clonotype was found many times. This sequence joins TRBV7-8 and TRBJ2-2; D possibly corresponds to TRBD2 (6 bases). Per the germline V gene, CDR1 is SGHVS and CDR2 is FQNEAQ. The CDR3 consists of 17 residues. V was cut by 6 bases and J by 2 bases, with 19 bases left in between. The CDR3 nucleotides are TGTGCCAGCAGGAATCGCTGGAGGGGTAGAAACACCGGGGAGCTGTTTTTT. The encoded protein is CASRNRWRGRNTGELFF.

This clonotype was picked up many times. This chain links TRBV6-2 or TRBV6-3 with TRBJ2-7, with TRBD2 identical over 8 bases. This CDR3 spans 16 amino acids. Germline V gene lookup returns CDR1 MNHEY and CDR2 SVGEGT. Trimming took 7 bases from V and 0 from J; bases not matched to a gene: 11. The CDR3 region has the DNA TGTGCCAGCAAAGAAGGGACTAGGCTGAACTCCTACGAGCAGTACTTC. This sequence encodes CASKEGTRLNSYEQYF.

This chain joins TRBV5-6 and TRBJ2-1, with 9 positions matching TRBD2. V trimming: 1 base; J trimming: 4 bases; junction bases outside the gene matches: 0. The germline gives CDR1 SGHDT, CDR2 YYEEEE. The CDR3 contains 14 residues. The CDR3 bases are TGTGCCAGCAGCTTGACTAGCGGGTACAATGAGCAGTTCTTC. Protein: CASSLTSGYNEQFF.

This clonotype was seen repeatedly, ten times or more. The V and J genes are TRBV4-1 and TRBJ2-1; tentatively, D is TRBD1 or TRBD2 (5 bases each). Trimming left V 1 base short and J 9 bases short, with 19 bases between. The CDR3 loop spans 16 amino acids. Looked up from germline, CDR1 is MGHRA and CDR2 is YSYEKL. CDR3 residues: CASSQGPGPGVPEQFF. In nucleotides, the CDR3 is TGCGCCAGCAGCCAAGGCCCGGGACCAGGAGTCCCTGAGCAGTTCTTC.

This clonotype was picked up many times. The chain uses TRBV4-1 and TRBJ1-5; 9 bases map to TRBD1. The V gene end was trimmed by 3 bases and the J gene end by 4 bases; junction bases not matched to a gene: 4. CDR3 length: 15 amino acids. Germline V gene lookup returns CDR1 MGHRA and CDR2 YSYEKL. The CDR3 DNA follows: TGCGCCAGCAGCCAGCTACAGGGGGCGAATCAGCCCCAGCATTTT. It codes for CASSQLQGANQPQHF.

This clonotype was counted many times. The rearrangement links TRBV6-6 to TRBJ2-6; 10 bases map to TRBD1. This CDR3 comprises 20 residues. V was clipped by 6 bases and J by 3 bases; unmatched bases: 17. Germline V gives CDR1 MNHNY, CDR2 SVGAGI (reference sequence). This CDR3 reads CASRPGQGLADPFGANVLTF. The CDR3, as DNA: TGTGCCAGCAGGCCGGGACAGGGGTTAGCGGACCCCTTTGGGGCCAACGTCCTGACTTTC.

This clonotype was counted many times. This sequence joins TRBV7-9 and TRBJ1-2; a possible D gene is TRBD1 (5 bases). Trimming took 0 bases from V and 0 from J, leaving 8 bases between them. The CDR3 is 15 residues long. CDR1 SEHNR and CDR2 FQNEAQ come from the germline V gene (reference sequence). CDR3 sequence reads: CASSLAAGSNYGYTF. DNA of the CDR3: TGTGCCAGCAGCTTAGCGGCAGGGTCTAACTATGGCTACACCTTC.

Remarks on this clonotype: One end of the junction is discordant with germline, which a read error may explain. The CDR3 sequence: CSARGLAGVELF. Here the CDR3 DNA reads TGCAGTGCTAGAGGACTAGCGGGAGTTGAGCTCTTC. The chain joins TRBV20-1 to TRBJ2-1, with TRBD2 matching over 12 bases. Germline-derived CDR1 and CDR2 are DFQATT and SNEGSKA (reference sequence). This CDR3 region has 12 residues.

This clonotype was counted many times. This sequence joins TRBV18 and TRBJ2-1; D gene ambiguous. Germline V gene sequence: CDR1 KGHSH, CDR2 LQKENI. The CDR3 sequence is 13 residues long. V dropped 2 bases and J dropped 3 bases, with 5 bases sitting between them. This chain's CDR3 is CASSPVNYNEQFF. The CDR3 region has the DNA TGTGCCAGCTCACCAGTCAACTACAATGAGCAGTTCTTC.

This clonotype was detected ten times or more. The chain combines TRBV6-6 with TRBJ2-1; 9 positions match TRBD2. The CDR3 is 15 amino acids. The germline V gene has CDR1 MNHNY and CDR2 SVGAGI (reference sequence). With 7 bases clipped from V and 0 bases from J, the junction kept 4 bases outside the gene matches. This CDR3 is CASTGAGGSYNEQFF. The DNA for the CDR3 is TGTGCCAGCACGGGAGCGGGGGGCTCCTACAATGAGCAGTTCTTC.